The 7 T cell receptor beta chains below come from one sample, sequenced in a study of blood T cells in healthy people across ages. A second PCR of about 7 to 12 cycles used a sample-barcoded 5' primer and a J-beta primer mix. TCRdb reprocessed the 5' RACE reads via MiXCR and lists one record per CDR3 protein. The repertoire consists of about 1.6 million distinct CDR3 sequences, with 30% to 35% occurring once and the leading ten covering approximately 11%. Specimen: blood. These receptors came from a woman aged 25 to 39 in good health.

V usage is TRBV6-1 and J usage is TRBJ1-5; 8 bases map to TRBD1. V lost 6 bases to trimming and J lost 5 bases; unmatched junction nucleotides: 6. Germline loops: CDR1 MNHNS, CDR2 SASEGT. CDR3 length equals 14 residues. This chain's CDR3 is CASRGAGGHQPQHF. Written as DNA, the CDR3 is TGTGCCAGCAGGGGGGCAGGGGGCCATCAGCCCCAGCATTTT.

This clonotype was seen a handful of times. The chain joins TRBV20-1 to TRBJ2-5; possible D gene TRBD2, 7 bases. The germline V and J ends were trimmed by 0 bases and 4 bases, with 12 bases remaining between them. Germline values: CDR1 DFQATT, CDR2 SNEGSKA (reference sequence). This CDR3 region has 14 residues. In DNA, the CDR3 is TGCAGTGCTAGAGATCCGGGGGGCCGAGAGACCCAGTACTTC. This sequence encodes CSARDPGGRETQYF.

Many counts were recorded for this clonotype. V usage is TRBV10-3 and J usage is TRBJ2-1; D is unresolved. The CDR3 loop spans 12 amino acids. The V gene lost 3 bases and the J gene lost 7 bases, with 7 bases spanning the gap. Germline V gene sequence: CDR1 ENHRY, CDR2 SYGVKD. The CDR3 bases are TGTGCCATCAGTGAAAGACCTAATGAGCAGTTCTTC. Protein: CAISERPNEQFF.

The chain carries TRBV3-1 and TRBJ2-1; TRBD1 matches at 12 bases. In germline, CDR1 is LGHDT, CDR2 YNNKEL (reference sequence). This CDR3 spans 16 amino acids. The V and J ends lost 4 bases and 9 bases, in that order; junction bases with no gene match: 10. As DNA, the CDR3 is TGTGCCAGCAGCCCACGGGACAGGGGGCCGGCCGGTGAGCAGTTCTTC. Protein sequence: CASSPRDRGPAGEQFF.

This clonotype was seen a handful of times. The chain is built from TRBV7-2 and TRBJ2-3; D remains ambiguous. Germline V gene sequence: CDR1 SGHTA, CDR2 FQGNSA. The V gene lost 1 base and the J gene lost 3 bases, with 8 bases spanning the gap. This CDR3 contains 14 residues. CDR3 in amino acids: CASSLDQTTDTQYF. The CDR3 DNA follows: TGTGCCAGCAGCTTAGACCAGACGACAGATACGCAGTATTTT. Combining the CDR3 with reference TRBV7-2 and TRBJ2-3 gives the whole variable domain GAGVSQSPSNKVTEKGKDVELRCDPISGHTALYWYRQSLGQGLEFLIYFQGNSAPDKSGLPSDRFSAERTGGSVSTLTIQRTQQEDSAVYLCASSLDQTTDTQYFGPGTRLTVL.

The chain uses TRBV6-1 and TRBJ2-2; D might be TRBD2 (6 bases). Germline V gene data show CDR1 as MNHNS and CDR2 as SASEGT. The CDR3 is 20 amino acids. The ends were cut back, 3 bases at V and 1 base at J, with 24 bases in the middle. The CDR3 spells CASSDDPRDWNYMNTGELFF. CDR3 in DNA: TGTGCCAGCAGTGACGACCCTAGGGACTGGAATTATATGAACACCGGGGAGCTGTTTTTT.

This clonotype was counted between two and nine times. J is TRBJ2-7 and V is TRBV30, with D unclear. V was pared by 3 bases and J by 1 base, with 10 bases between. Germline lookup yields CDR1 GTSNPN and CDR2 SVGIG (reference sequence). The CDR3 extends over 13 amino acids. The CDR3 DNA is TGTGCCTGGAGGACCCGGGCGTCCTACGAGCAGTACTTC. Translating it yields CAWRTRASYEQYF.